One and the same sample provided the 14 T cell receptor beta chains below, sequenced in a study of cytomegalovirus exposure and HLA in healthy donors. The PCR employed 60 Vbeta primers together with 13 Jbeta primers. TCRdb's copy holds only in-frame clones and misses some; the assay was immunoSEQ multiplex PCR. Among some 200,000 clones listed, roughly four fifths were seen once. Sequenced input: PBMCs. All receptors come from a woman aged 40 to 50 in good health and CMV-seronegative.

V gene TRBV7-2 combines with J gene TRBJ2-7, with 10 bases fitting TRBD1. The CDR3 is 13 amino acids. Germline V gene data show CDR1 as SGHTA and CDR2 as FQGNSA. The V and J ends lost 5 bases and 6 bases, in that order; junction bases with no gene match: 4. The CDR3 loop is CASSRDRGPEQYF. The CDR3 DNA is TGTGCCAGCAGCCGGGACAGGGGTCCCGAGCAGTACTTC.

The gene calls are TRBV5-4 and TRBJ1-5; 8 bases fit TRBD1. The CDR3 is 18 residues long. After removal of 1 base from V and 0 bases from J, the junction contained 9 bases not matched to a gene. CDR1 and CDR2 (germline): SGHNT, YYREEE (reference sequence). CDR3 nucleotides: TGTGCCAGCAGCTTGAGGGGCAGGGGGCTTAATAGCAATCAGCCCCAGCATTTT. Residues: CASSLRGRGLNSNQPQHF.

The chain joins TRBV6-6 to TRBJ1-2, with D possibly TRBD1 on 6 matching bases. The CDR3 contains 12 residues. Germline-derived CDR1 and CDR2 are MNHNY and SVGAGI (reference sequence). The V gene lost 6 bases and the J gene lost 6 bases, with 11 bases spanning the gap. The CDR3 region is CASRDTGNGYTF. The CDR3 region has the DNA TGTGCCAGCAGGGATACAGGGAATGGCTACACCTTC.

The chain recombines TRBV7-2 with TRBJ2-7; D not resolved. Per germline, CDR1 SGHTA and CDR2 FQGNSA. Trimming removed 5 bases from V and 4 bases from J, with 9 bases in between. This CDR3 comprises 12 residues. CDR3 bases: TGTGCCAGCAGCCTCCCGTCTTACGAGCAGTACTTC. This codes for CASSLPSYEQYF.

The chain carries TRBV6-1 and TRBJ2-1; TRBD2 matches 7 bases. The J segment lost 1 base and the V segment lost 5 bases, leaving 5 bases of the junction unmatched. Germline V gives CDR1 MNHNS, CDR2 SASEGT. The CDR3 sequence is 15 residues long. CDR3 residues: CASSPRGSSYNEQFF. The DNA of the CDR3 is TGTGCCAGCAGTCCGCGGGGGAGTTCCTACAATGAGCAGTTCTTC.

The CDR3 sequence: CASSKTGSRENIQYF. CDR3 nucleotide sequence: TGTGCCAGCAGCAAGACAGGTAGTAGGGAAAACATTCAGTACTTC. The chain joins TRBV5-4 to TRBJ2-4, with D tentatively TRBD1 (6 bases). This CDR3 comprises 15 residues. The ends were cut back, 4 bases at V and 5 bases at J, with 16 bases in the middle. Germline assignment: CDR1 SGHNT and CDR2 YYREEE (reference sequence).

CDR3: CASSPGQGLATNEKLFF. As DNA, the CDR3 is TGTGCCAGCAGTCCAGGACAGGGCCTTGCAACTAATGAAAAACTGTTTTTT. This chain connects TRBV28 to TRBJ1-4; 8 bases agree with TRBD1. Trimming cost V 5 bases and J 0 bases; bases outside gene matches: 8. CDR3 length: 17 residues. CDR1 and CDR2 (germline): MDHEN, SYDVKM.

The genes are TRBV28 and TRBJ2-2, with D unresolved. The V and J ends lost 4 bases and 8 bases respectively, with 11 bases between them. The CDR3 totals 13 residues. Per germline, CDR1 MDHEN and CDR2 SYDVKM. CDR3 in amino acids: CASSSSDRGELFF. The CDR3 DNA sequence: TGTGCCAGCAGTTCCTCCGATCGGGGGGAGCTGTTTTTT. The variable domain in full, with the rest retrieved from reference TRBV28 and TRBJ2-2, is DVKVTQSSRYLVKRTGEKVFLECVQDMDHENMFWYRQDPGLGLRLIYFSYDVKMKEKGDIPEGYSVSREKKERFSLILESASTNQTSMYLCASSSSDRGELFFGEGSRLTVL.

The chain recombines TRBV7-6 with TRBJ1-1; tentatively, D is TRBD1 (6 bases). Germline lookup yields CDR1 SGHVS and CDR2 FNYEAQ. This CDR3 contains 19 residues. Trimming left V 3 bases short and J 0 bases short, with 23 bases between. The CDR3 loop is CASSFSVEAAGAVNTEAFF. In DNA form, the CDR3 reads TGTGCCAGCAGCTTTTCCGTCGAAGCGGCAGGGGCAGTGAACACTGAAGCTTTCTTT.

This clone has just one count. V gene TRBV28 combines with J gene TRBJ1-1, with TRBD1 as a possible D gene (5 bases). The V gene lost 5 bases and the J gene lost 10 bases, with 14 bases spanning the gap. This CDR3 spans 12 amino acids. Germline CDR1 reads MDHEN; CDR2 reads SYDVKM. CDR3 sequence: CASSTDSSAAFF. CDR3 sequence (DNA): TGTGCCAGCAGTACAGACAGTTCGGCAGCTTTCTTT. Full variable domain (missing parts from reference TRBV28 and TRBJ1-1): DVKVTQSSRYLVKRTGEKVFLECVQDMDHENMFWYRQDPGLGLRLIYFSYDVKMKEKGDIPEGYSVSREKKERFSLILESASTNQTSMYLCASSTDSSAAFFGQGTRLTVV.

The rearrangement links TRBV27 to TRBJ2-1; unclear D gene. Trimming took 0 bases from V and 6 from J, leaving 21 bases between them. The length of the CDR3 is 18 residues. CDR1 MNHEY and CDR2 SMNVEV come from the germline V gene (reference sequence). CDR3 sequence (DNA): TGTGCCAGCAGTTTATCTCTGGGTTGGGCAGTTCAAGGCAATGAGCAGTTCTTC. This encodes CASSLSLGWAVQGNEQFF.

The V and J genes are TRBV14 and TRBJ1-1, with D unresolved. The CDR3 totals 11 residues. Trimming removed 6 bases at V and 3 bases at J, with 5 bases between. CDR1 SGHDN and CDR2 FVKESK come from the germline V gene. The CDR3 here is CASSQYTEAFF. The CDR3 DNA sequence: TGTGCCAGCAGTCAGTACACTGAAGCTTTCTTT.

The V and J genes are TRBV5-6 and TRBJ1-2, with D tentatively TRBD1 (6 bases). Germline V gives CDR1 SGHDT, CDR2 YYEEEE. The CDR3 totals 14 residues. V lost 5 bases and J lost 1, with 12 bases in between. The CDR3 DNA sequence: TGTGCCAGCAGGACCCAGGGGCTTAACTATGGCTACACCTTC. Translated, it gives CASRTQGLNYGYTF.

This clone appeared once. This chain links TRBV6-4 with TRBJ2-1; 7 nucleotides line up with TRBD2. J lost 7 bases, V lost 0 bases, and 6 bases had no gene match. The CDR3 has 15 amino acids. Germline V gives CDR1 MRHNA, CDR2 SNTAGT. The chain's CDR3 is CASSDSRTSRNEQFF. CDR3 bases: TGTGCCAGCAGTGACTCGAGGACTAGTAGAAATGAGCAGTTCTTC.